This entry lists 25 T cell receptor beta chains sequenced from one sample in a study of blood T cell repertoires in COVID-19. Only in-frame clones appear in the TCRdb table, and some are missing; sequencing was by immunoSEQ multiplex PCR. The table records 250,000 to 350,000 clones, approximately 90% of them present only once. The material sequenced was peripheral blood. The receptors were gathered from a woman in her 30s with active or convalescent COVID-19.

This clone has just one count. The chain employs TRBV11-3 and TRBJ2-4, with 12 nucleotides matching TRBD1. The CDR3 consists of 18 residues. The V segment lost 5 bases and the J segment 1 base; nucleotides outside the gene matches: 9. In germline, CDR1 is SGHNT, CDR2 YENEEA. DNA for the CDR3: TGTGCCAGCAGCCCTGGGACAGGGGGCCCGTTGGCCAAAAACATTCAGTACTTC. Translation gives CASSPGTGGPLAKNIQYF.

The chain carries TRBV2 and TRBJ2-3; no clear D gene. CDR1 and CDR2 from the germline V gene are SNHLY and FYNNEI. The CDR3 totals 12 residues. Trimming cost V 9 bases and J 4 bases, with 11 bases left between them. As DNA, the CDR3 is TGTGCCAGAGCTCTTTCGGCAGATACGCAGTATTTT. Translated: CARALSADTQYF.

J is TRBJ1-1 and V is TRBV18; 7 bases fit TRBD1. Germline-derived CDR1 and CDR2 are KGHSH and LQKENI. The ends lost 1 base at V and 2 bases at J; junction bases unmatched: 10. The CDR3 has 17 amino acids. The chain's CDR3 is CASSPRDRDRANTEAFF. The CDR3 coding sequence is TGTGCCAGCTCACCACGAGACAGGGACCGGGCAAACACTGAAGCTTTCTTT.

The chain couples TRBV18 to TRBJ2-3; no definite D call. The CDR3 has 13 residues. V lost 6 bases to trimming and J lost 2 bases, with 9 bases between them. The V gene's germline CDR1 is KGHSH and CDR2 LQKENI. The CDR3 protein is CASSGSTTDTQYF. CDR3 DNA: TGTGCCAGCTCGGGCAGTACCACAGATACGCAGTATTTT.

The rearrangement uses TRBV28 and TRBJ1-6; D perhaps matches TRBD1 (6 bases). The CDR3 consists of 15 residues. CDR1 and CDR2 from the germline V gene are MDHEN and SYDVKM. The germline V and J ends were trimmed by 6 bases and 7 bases, with 16 bases remaining between them. CDR3 coding DNA: TGTGCCAGCAGCGTCGGGGGGGCGCGGAATTCACCCCTCCACTTT. Amino acid sequence: CASSVGGARNSPLHF.

The chain has TRBV7-2 and TRBJ2-2; TRBD2 matches at 8 bases. V lost 3 bases, J lost 5 bases, and 5 bases stayed unmatched. The CDR3 length is 15 residues. Germline V gene lookup returns CDR1 SGHTA and CDR2 FQGNSA. The DNA of the CDR3 is TGTGCCAGCAGCTTCGGGGGGGCGAGTACCGGGGAGCTGTTTTTT. Encoded protein: CASSFGGASTGELFF.

This clone has just one count. The CDR3 bases are TGCGCCAGCAGCGGGGGCGCCCTATCCTACGAGCAGTACTTC. The encoded protein is CASSGGALSYEQYF. The rearrangement uses TRBV5-1 and TRBJ2-7, with D possibly matching TRBD1 (6 bases). The CDR3 is 14 residues long. V lost 4 bases and J lost 1, with 12 bases in between. Germline CDR1 is SGHRS and CDR2 is YFSETQ.

The chain uses TRBV28 and TRBJ2-1, with 9 nucleotides matching TRBD2. Germline V CDR1 and CDR2: MDHEN, SYDVKM. The CDR3 contains 17 residues. J gave up 0 bases and V 5 bases, and 8 bases lay outside the gene matches. CDR3 coding DNA: TGTGCCAGCAGTCCAATAGCGGGGGCGACCTCCTACAATGAGCAGTTCTTC. Protein sequence: CASSPIAGATSYNEQFF.

This clone was detected only once. The genes are TRBV7-2 and TRBJ1-1; no definite D call. Germline-derived CDR1 and CDR2 are SGHTA and FQGNSA. V shed 3 bases and J shed 2 bases, with 16 bases lying between them. The CDR3 covers 16 residues. The CDR3 sequence: CASSLGQRGYNTEAFF. The CDR3 DNA follows: TGTGCCAGCAGCTTGGGTCAGAGAGGATACAACACTGAAGCTTTCTTT.

The chain uses TRBV7-6 and TRBJ2-1; D gene ambiguous. The CDR3 contains 13 residues. The germline V gene has CDR1 SGHVS and CDR2 FNYEAQ. V lost 5 bases and J lost 7, with 12 bases in between. The CDR3: CASSRPRLNEQFF. CDR3 DNA sequence: TGTGCCAGCAGCCGCCCGAGGCTTAATGAGCAGTTCTTC. Together with reference TRBV7-6 and TRBJ2-1, the CDR3 gives the full variable domain: GAGVSQSPRYKVTKRGQDVALRCDPISGHVSLYWYRQALGQGPEFLTYFNYEAQQDKSGLPNDRFSAERPEGSISTLTIQRTEQRDSAMYRCASSRPRLNEQFFGPGTRLTVL.

V and J are TRBV9 and TRBJ2-7, with TRBD2 identical over 8 bases. J gave up 0 bases and V 4 bases, and 6 bases lay outside the gene matches. The CDR3 extends over 15 amino acids. CDR1 and CDR2 (germline): SGDLS, YYNGEE. CDR3: CASSLGAGGSYEQYF. CDR3 DNA: TGTGCCAGCAGCCTGGGGGCGGGGGGCTCCTACGAGCAGTACTTC.

This chain connects TRBV6-6 to TRBJ1-1; a weak D match, TRBD1 (5 bases). CDR3 length equals 12 residues. Germline assignment: CDR1 MNHNY and CDR2 SVGAGI (reference sequence). V lost 7 bases and J 4 bases, leaving 10 bases between the germline ends. This CDR3 reads CASKAGGTEAFF. CDR3 sequence (DNA): TGTGCCAGCAAGGCGGGGGGCACTGAAGCTTTCTTT.

The J gene is TRBJ1-3, the V gene TRBV29-1, with D unresolved. With 7 bases removed from V and 7 bases from J, the gap between germline ends came to 17 bases. Germline CDR1 SQVTM, CDR2 ANQGSEA. The CDR3 has 13 residues. CDR3 sequence (DNA): TGCAGCGCTGTGGGATTCCGGGATAACACCATATATTTT. Translation gives CSAVGFRDNTIYF.

Only a few counts were recorded for this clone. The rearrangement uses TRBV7-2 and TRBJ1-2, with no clear D. Germline V gives CDR1 SGHTA, CDR2 FQGNSA. Trimming removed 1 base at V and 4 bases at J, with 7 bases between. The CDR3 consists of 13 residues. The CDR3 loop is CASSLGGFYGYTF. The CDR3 DNA follows: TGTGCCAGCAGCTTAGGCGGATTCTATGGCTACACCTTC.

The chain recombines TRBV7-3 with TRBJ1-4; no definite D call. CDR1 is SGHTA and CDR2 is FQGTGA in the germline V gene. The CDR3 spans 15 residues. The germline V and J ends were trimmed by 2 bases and 5 bases, with 12 bases remaining between them. The DNA of the CDR3 is TGTGCCAGCAGCTTATTCGGAGAACGGAATGAAAAACTGTTTTTT. Translating gives CASSLFGERNEKLFF.

This chain connects TRBV30 to TRBJ1-3; D is possibly TRBD1 (6 bases). The CDR3 is 15 residues long. The V end lost 3 bases, the J end lost 0 bases, and 12 bases lay between the germline ends. Germline V gene data show CDR1 as GTSNPN and CDR2 as SVGIG (reference sequence). The CDR3 nucleotides read TGTGCCTGGAGAAGAGGGGACATCTCTGGAAACACCATATATTTT. Its protein product is CAWRRGDISGNTIYF. Full variable domain (outside the CDR3, taken from reference TRBV30 and TRBJ1-3): SQTIHQWPATLVQPVGSPLSLECTVEGTSNPNLYWYRQAAGRGLQLLFYSVGIGQISSEVPQNLSASRPQDRQFILSSKKLLLSDSGFYLCAWRRGDISGNTIYFGEGSWLTVV.

V and J are TRBV9 and TRBJ2-7; D perhaps matches TRBD2 (6 bases). V was pared by 7 bases and J by 1 base, with 6 bases between. This CDR3 region has 11 residues. Germline V gene sequence: CDR1 SGDLS, CDR2 YYNGEE. Here the CDR3 DNA reads TGTGCCAGCGGGGGGTCCTACGAGCAGTACTTC. Protein product: CASGGSYEQYF.

To note about this clone: The sample has other DNA sequences that encode this CDR3 too. The gene calls are TRBV7-2 and TRBJ1-3; D perhaps matches TRBD1 (6 bases). The CDR3 covers 14 residues. The germline V gene has CDR1 SGHTA and CDR2 FQGNSA. V shed 3 bases and J shed 0 bases, with 6 bases lying between them. The CDR3 spells CASSLDSSGNTIYF. The CDR3 coding sequence is TGTGCCAGCAGCTTGGACAGCTCTGGAAACACCATATATTTT.

This chain links TRBV10-3 with TRBJ1-1; D ambiguous. Trimming took off 11 bases at V and 6 bases at J, with 16 bases between the two ends. CDR1 is ENHRY and CDR2 is SYGVKD in the germline V gene. This CDR3 has 12 residues. The CDR3 loop reads CASEGAGAEAFF. The CDR3 DNA reads TGTGCCTCCGAAGGTGCCGGGGCTGAAGCTTTCTTT.

A word on this clone: In the same sample, other DNA sequences code for this CDR3. This chain uses TRBV4-3 with TRBJ2-1; D is possibly TRBD1 (7 bases). V lost 1 base to trimming and J lost 1 base, with 11 bases between them. The CDR3 covers 16 residues. Germline lookup yields CDR1 LGHNA and CDR2 YSLEER. This CDR3 is CASSQAAGGSYNEQFF. Written as DNA, the CDR3 is TGCGCCAGCAGCCAAGCGGCAGGGGGGTCCTACAATGAGCAGTTCTTC.

The V call is TRBV5-1, the J call TRBJ1-1, with TRBD1 matching 7 bases. The junction had 6 bases not matched to a gene; V was cut back by 4 bases and J by 0 bases. This CDR3 comprises 15 residues. Germline lookup yields CDR1 SGHRS and CDR2 YFSETQ. The CDR3 region is CASSLLQGMNTEAFF. CDR3 bases: TGCGCCAGCAGCCTACTACAGGGGATGAACACTGAAGCTTTCTTT.

J is TRBJ2-3 and V is TRBV28; tentative D call: TRBD2 (5 bases). CDR1 is MDHEN, CDR2 SYDVKM, per germline. The ends were cut back, 7 bases at V and 6 bases at J, with 17 bases in the middle. CDR3 length equals 14 residues. Here the CDR3 DNA reads TGTGCCAGCACTCTTGGGCTAACGGGGGATACGCAGTATTTT. As protein: CASTLGLTGDTQYF.

This clone was recorded a few times. This sequence joins TRBV9 and TRBJ2-7; 11 bases map to TRBD2. Trimming removed 4 bases from V and 3 bases from J; junction bases left unmatched: 6. Germline CDR1 reads SGDLS; CDR2 reads YYNGEE. The CDR3 runs to 15 residues. The CDR3 protein is CASSLASGGIYEQYF. Here the CDR3 DNA reads TGTGCCAGCAGCCTGGCTAGCGGGGGGATCTACGAGCAGTACTTC.

The V gene is TRBV12-1, the J gene TRBJ1-2; TRBD1 is the table's D call, not checked against the DNA. TRBV12-1 is described as a pseudogene. The CDR3 has 16 amino acids. CDR3 amino acids: CASSFLSFDRSYGYTF. As DNA, the CDR3 is TGTGCCAGCAGCTTCCTTTCTTTCGACAGGAGCTATGGCTACACCTTC.

The V and J genes are TRBV3-1 (or the pseudogene TRBV3-2) and TRBJ1-1; no reliable D call. Deletions cut 1 base from V and 1 base from J, with 4 bases between. CDR3 length equals 13 residues. Germline V CDR1 and CDR2: LGHDT, YNNKEL (reference sequence). CDR3 bases: TGTGCCAGCAGCCAAGTACAGAACACTGAAGCTTTCTTT. Residues: CASSQVQNTEAFF.